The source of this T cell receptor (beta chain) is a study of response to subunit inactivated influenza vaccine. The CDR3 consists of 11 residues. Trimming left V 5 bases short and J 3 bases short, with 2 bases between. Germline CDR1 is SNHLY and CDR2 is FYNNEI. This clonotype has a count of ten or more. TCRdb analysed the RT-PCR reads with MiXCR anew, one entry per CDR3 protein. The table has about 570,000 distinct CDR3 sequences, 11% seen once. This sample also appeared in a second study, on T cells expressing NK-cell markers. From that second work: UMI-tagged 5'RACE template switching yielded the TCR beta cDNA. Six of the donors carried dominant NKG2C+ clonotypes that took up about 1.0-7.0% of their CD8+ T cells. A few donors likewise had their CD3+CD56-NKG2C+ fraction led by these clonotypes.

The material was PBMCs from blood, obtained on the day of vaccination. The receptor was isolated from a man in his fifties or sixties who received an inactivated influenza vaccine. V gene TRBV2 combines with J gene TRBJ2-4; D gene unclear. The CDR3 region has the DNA TGTGCCAGCAGTATCAAAAACATTCAGTACTTC. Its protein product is CASSIKNIQYF.